This T cell receptor (beta chain) was observed in a study of T cell repertoires in cytomegalovirus infection. For the study at large: Based on public TCR beta signatures, there were indications of CMV infection and of a matching HLA type. Regarding the study as a whole: HLA-C-restricted TCR beta clonotypes specific for CMV led the ex vivo response. Summed frequency of public TCR beta families distinguished CMV carriers with the relevant HLA.

TCRdb fed the reads into MiXCR, producing one record per CDR3 protein. The table records some 800,000 distinct CDR3 sequences, approximately 32% of them present only once. Per the germline V gene, CDR1 is SGHDT and CDR2 is YYEEEE. The CDR3 spans 19 residues. The V gene end was trimmed by 4 bases and the J gene end by 0 bases; junction bases not matched to a gene: 16. Concerning this clonotype itself: Its matching antigen is unknown.

The material sequenced was cultured CD8+ T cells from PBMCs, taken from culture after CMV antigen stimulation. This clonotype was sampled from a human donor in good health (CMV status not recorded). Some clones in this sample may be carry-over from other donors' samples. The chain joins TRBV5-6 to TRBJ1-2; 9 positions match TRBD1. The CDR3 coding sequence is TGTGCCAGCAGCCAACAGGGGGCTTATGGACTAGCCACTAACTATGGCTACACCTTC. As protein: CASSQQGAYGLATNYGYTF.